The rows below give T cell receptor beta chains drawn from one sample of a study of blood T cells in healthy people across ages. Via MiXCR, TCRdb re-called the 5' RACE reads, giving one row per CDR3 protein. The sample includes about a million distinct CDR3 sequences, under 40% of them seen just once. The sequencing input was blood. Receptors were obtained from a man between 18 and 29 years old in good health. Each CDR3 is given with its conserved first and last residue. A D gene is named only where the DNA matches it firmly. Part of the rows lack a size; the others show once, few, many or a class for expanded clones.

V gene	clone size	CDR3 length	J gene	D gene	CDR3 DNA	CDR3 protein
TRBV5-1	NA	14	TRBJ2-2	NA	TGCGCCAGCACAGGGGTCATGAACACCGGGGAGCTGTTTTTT	CASTGVMNTGELFF
TRBV10-3	NA	16	TRBJ1-1	NA	TGTGCCATCAGTGAGAGACAGGCAAATTTGAACACTGAAGCTTTCTTT	CAISERQANLNTEAFF
TRBV7-8	NA	16	TRBJ2-6	NA	TGTGCCAGCAGCTTAGTGGGTCAGTCTGGGGCCAACGTCCTGACTTTC	CASSLVGQSGANVLTF
TRBV20-1	NA	15	TRBJ2-1	TRBD2	TGCAGTGCTAGAGTTAGCGGGGGGTCCCACAATGAGCAGTTCTTC	CSARVSGGSHNEQFF
TRBV5-6	NA	13	TRBJ2-4	TRBD1	TGTGCCAGCAGCTTTGGGACAGAAAACATTCAGTACTTC	CASSFGTENIQYF
TRBV5-1	few	13	TRBJ2-5	NA	TGCGCCAGCAGCTTGGATATGGGGGAGACCCAGTACTTC	CASSLDMGETQYF
TRBV9	NA	15	TRBJ2-1	NA	TGTGCCAGCAGCGTAACGCTTCTATCCTACAATGAGCAGTTCTTC	CASSVTLLSYNEQFF
TRBV6-2/TRBV6-3	few	14	TRBJ1-4	NA	TGTGCCAGCAGGGGACCGGTGGACGCTGAAAAACTGTTTTTT	CASRGPVDAEKLFF
TRBV6-5	NA	13	TRBJ1-1	NA	TGTGCCGGCAGTTACATGGGGAACACTGAAGCTTTCTTT	CAGSYMGNTEAFF
TRBV20-1	NA	15	TRBJ2-7	TRBD2	TGCAGTGTTAGAGATGGGAGGGGAGTAGTCTACGAGCAGTACTTC	CSVRDGRGVVYEQYF
TRBV18	NA	16	TRBJ1-6	NA	TGTGCCAGCTCACCAAGTTCGGACAGTAATAATTCACCCCTCCACTTT	CASSPSSDSNNSPLHF
TRBV9	NA	16	TRBJ2-3	TRBD2	TGTGCCAGCAGCGTAGATCCCGGGGGGGCCCCAGATACGCAGTATTTT	CASSVDPGGAPDTQYF
TRBV4-3	many	17	TRBJ2-3	TRBD2	TGCGCCAGCAGCCAAGAATCTAGCGGCGGGGATACAGATACGCAGTATTTT	CASSQESSGGDTDTQYF
TRBV7-2	NA	14	TRBJ1-2	NA	TGTGCCAGCAGCTTATCTGTAATGCTCTATGGCTACACCTTC	CASSLSVMLYGYTF
TRBV7-2	NA	13	TRBJ1-1	NA	TGTGCCAGCAGCTTAGAATCCAACTCAGAAGCTTTCTTT	CASSLESNSEAFF
TRBV25-1	NA	17	TRBJ2-1	NA	TGTGCCAGCAGTGAATATAGACGGGGGCCCCTTTACAATGAGCAGTTCTTC	CASSEYRRGPLYNEQFF
TRBV4-2	few	17	TRBJ2-1	TRBD2	TGTGCCAGCAGCCAAGCCCTAGCGGGGGGGCCTCGGAATGAGCAGTTCTTC	CASSQALAGGPRNEQFF
TRBV29-1	many	14	TRBJ2-1	TRBD1	TGCAGCGTTGATACGGGACAGGGCTACAATGAGCAGTTCTTC	CSVDTGQGYNEQFF
TRBV21-1	NA	13	TRBJ2-3	NA	TGTGCCAGCACTCCTGCGGACACAGATACGCAGTATTTT	CASTPADTDTQYF
TRBV7-8	NA	14	TRBJ2-1	TRBD1	TGTGCCAGCAGGAACAGGGGGCGGTACAATGAGCAGTTCTTC	CASRNRGRYNEQFF
TRBV5-6	NA	15	TRBJ2-1	TRBD2	TGTGCCAGCAGCCCGATTAGCGGGGGGGAGTTTGAGCAGTTCTTC	CASSPISGGEFEQFF
TRBV12-3/TRBV12-4	NA	16	TRBJ1-1	NA	TGTGCCAGCAGTTTATCAGGGGACGCCCGGAACACTGAAGCTTTCTTT	CASSLSGDARNTEAFF
TRBV10-3	many	13	TRBJ1-1	NA	TGTGCCATCGTTGGGACGGCGAACACTGAAGCTTTCTTT	CAIVGTANTEAFF
TRBV6-5	NA	13	TRBJ2-5	NA	TGTGCCAGCACCTCGGGGCTAGGAGAGACCCAGTACTTC	CASTSGLGETQYF
TRBV7-8	NA	12	TRBJ2-5	NA	TGTGCCAGCAGCTTAGGATCCGTAGAGCAGTACTTC	CASSLGSVEQYF
TRBV5-1	NA	14	TRBJ1-1	TRBD1	TGTGCCAGCAGCTTAGGGCAGGGGGCCACTGAAGCTTTCTTT	CASSLGQGATEAFF
TRBV20-1	NA	17	TRBJ2-3	TRBD2	TGCAGTGCTAGAGATTTGGACCCCCGGGGGGACCCTGCTACGCAGTATTTT	CSARDLDPRGDPATQYF
TRBV12-3/TRBV12-4	NA	14	TRBJ1-1	TRBD1	TGTAGCAGCAGTTTGACAGGGATGAACACTGAAGCTTTCTTT	CSSSLTGMNTEAFF
TRBV7-9	many	15	TRBJ2-1	NA	TGTGCCAGCAGCATTGCAGGGAGCTCCTACAATGAGCAGTTCTTC	CASSIAGSSYNEQFF
TRBV27	few	15	TRBJ1-1	NA	TGTGCCAGCAGTAGGCTCGCGGGGTTAAACACTGAAGCTTTCTTT	CASSRLAGLNTEAFF
TRBV20-1	few	16	TRBJ2-7	TRBD2	TGCAGTGCTCTCCCCATTGAGACTAGCGGAAACAATGAGCAGTACTTC	CSALPIETSGNNEQYF
TRBV7-8	few	15	TRBJ2-1	TRBD2	TGTGCCAGCAGCTCCCGGGGGGGCCTTAGCTATGAGCAGTTCTTC	CASSSRGGLSYEQFF
TRBV29-1	NA	13	TRBJ1-1	NA	TGCAGCGTTGAAGCCACAGGGTTCACTGAAGCTTTCTTT	CSVEATGFTEAFF
TRBV10-3	NA	15	TRBJ2-5	TRBD2	TGTGCCATCAGTGAGTCACTAGCGGGGGGCGAGGAGCAGTACTTC	CAISESLAGGEEQYF
TRBV20-1	many	12	TRBJ1-1	NA	TGCAGTGCCCGAGGACTCGGTGCTGAAGCTTTCTTT	CSARGLGAEAFF
TRBV12-3/TRBV12-4	few	13	TRBJ1-2	NA	TGTGCCAGCAGTCGCGCAGACGAATATGGCTACACCTTC	CASSRADEYGYTF
TRBV12-3/TRBV12-4	NA	14	TRBJ2-7	TRBD2	TGTGCCAGCACCCCAGGGCGGGAGTACAATGAGCAGTACTTC	CASTPGREYNEQYF
TRBV9	NA	20	TRBJ2-1	NA	TGTGCCAGCAGCGTGACAGTTTTCGGACAACCCCAGAGCTCCTACAATGAGCAGTTCTTC	CASSVTVFGQPQSSYNEQFF
TRBV5-1	NA	14	TRBJ2-7	NA	TGCGCCAGCAGCCCGCAGACTTCTTCCTACGAGCAGTACTTC	CASSPQTSSYEQYF
TRBV10-3	NA	12	TRBJ2-7	NA	TGTGCCATCAGAGGGACGTCCTACGAGCAGTACTTC	CAIRGTSYEQYF
TRBV9	NA	15	TRBJ2-7	NA	TGTGCCAGCAGCGTAGGCGGGACAACTTCCTACGAGCAGTACTTC	CASSVGGTTSYEQYF
TRBV6-1	NA	17	TRBJ2-1	NA	TGTGCCAGCAGTCTTACGGGGTTCGGCAACCCCTACAATGAGCAGTTCTTC	CASSLTGFGNPYNEQFF
TRBV19	NA	14	TRBJ1-1	NA	TGTGCCAGTAGCCCCCCCGGGTATAGCACTGAAGCTTTCTTT	CASSPPGYSTEAFF
TRBV2	NA	11	TRBJ2-7	NA	TGTGCCAGCGCAGAGGTCTACGAGCAGTACTTC	CASAEVYEQYF
TRBV4-3	few	14	TRBJ2-3	NA	TGCGCCAGCAGCCAAGATGGTGGGCGAGATACGCAGTATTTT	CASSQDGGRDTQYF
TRBV18	NA	18	TRBJ1-2	TRBD1	TGTGCCAGCTCAGTTGGCAGGGGACCCGGGACAGCTAACTATGGCTACACCTTC	CASSVGRGPGTANYGYTF
TRBV24-1	few	15	TRBJ1-2	NA	TGTGCCACCAGTGATTTGTTGGCGCTGGGCTATGGCTACACCTTC	CATSDLLALGYGYTF
TRBV5-1	few	15	TRBJ1-5	NA	TGCGCCAGCAGCTTCGAGGGGTATAGCAATCAGCCCCAGCATTTT	CASSFEGYSNQPQHF
TRBV12-3/TRBV12-4	few	13	TRBJ1-2	NA	TGTGCCAGCAGTTTACAGGGCCACTATGGCTACACCTTC	CASSLQGHYGYTF
TRBV5-1	once	15	TRBJ2-1	NA	TGCGCCAGCAGCTTGAATAGTGTCATACACAATGAGCAGTTCTTC	CASSLNSVIHNEQFF
TRBV20-1	few	14	TRBJ1-2	NA	TGCAGTGCTAGAGTTGTGAATCCTAACTATGGCTACACCTTC	CSARVVNPNYGYTF
TRBV7-9	NA	16	TRBJ1-4	NA	TGTGCCAGCAGTTCGGGGTGGGGGAGGACTAATGAAAAACTGTTTTTT	CASSSGWGRTNEKLFF
TRBV6-1	NA	15	TRBJ2-4	NA	TGTGCCAGCAGTGCGTCAGGGATAGCCAAAAACATTCAGTACTTC	CASSASGIAKNIQYF
TRBV6-6	once	16	TRBJ1-5	TRBD1	TGTGCCAGCAGTTACCCAGACAGGGTTTACAATCAGCCCCAGCATTTT	CASSYPDRVYNQPQHF
TRBV6-5	NA	12	TRBJ1-2	NA	TGTGCCGGCAGTACGGGGATCGGTGGCTACACCTTC	CAGSTGIGGYTF
TRBV12-5	few	15	TRBJ2-1	NA	TGTGCTAGTGGTTCCCCTGGAGGAGGTAACAATGAGCAGTTCTTC	CASGSPGGGNNEQFF
TRBV12-3/TRBV12-4	many	16	TRBJ2-7	NA	TGTGCCAGCAGTTTAGCGCGATCCGAAAAGCCGTACGAGCAGTACTTC	CASSLARSEKPYEQYF
TRBV20-1	NA	14	TRBJ1-1	TRBD1	TGCAGTGCTAGTGGACAGGGATTGAAGACTGAAGCTTTCTTT	CSASGQGLKTEAFF
TRBV12-3/TRBV12-4	NA	14	TRBJ2-1	NA	TGTGCCAGCAGTCCTCAGGAATATCAGAATGAGCAGTTCTTC	CASSPQEYQNEQFF